The subject of this entry is one T cell receptor beta chain. This entry is derived from a study of blood T cell repertoires in COVID-19. Repertoires were generated with immunoSEQ multiplex PCR, while TCRdb's copy carries only in-frame clones and drops some. There are about 250,000 clones in the sample; around 86% occur only once, and roughly 15% lies in the top ten. The receptor was isolated from a man aged 18 to 30 who had recovered from COVID-19. Sequencing was done on a sample of PBMCs or T cells enriched from blood (not recorded which).

The CDR3 loop reads CASSFGRNTEAFF. The CDR3 DNA is TGTGCCAGCAGTTTTGGGAGGAACACTGAAGCTTTCTTT. J is TRBJ1-1 and V is TRBV12-3 or TRBV12-4; D gene unclear. V shed 3 bases and J shed 1 base, with 6 bases lying between them. This CDR3 has 13 amino acids.